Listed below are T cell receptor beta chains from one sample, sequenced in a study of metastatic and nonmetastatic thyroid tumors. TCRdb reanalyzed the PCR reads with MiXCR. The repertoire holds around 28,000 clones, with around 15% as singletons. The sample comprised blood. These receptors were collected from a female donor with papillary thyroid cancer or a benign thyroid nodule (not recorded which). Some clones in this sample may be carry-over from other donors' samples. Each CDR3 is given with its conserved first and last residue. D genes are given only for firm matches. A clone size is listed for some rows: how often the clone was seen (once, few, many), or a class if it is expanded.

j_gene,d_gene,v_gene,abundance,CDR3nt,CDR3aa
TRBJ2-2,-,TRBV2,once,TGTGCCAGCAGTATACCAACCGTTACTAGGCTCGCCGGGGAGCTGTTTTTT,CASSIPTVTRLAGELFF
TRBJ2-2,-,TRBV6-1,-,TGTGCCAGTACCCACGGGACGGTCCCCCACGGGGAGCTGTTTTTT,CASTHGTVPHGELFF
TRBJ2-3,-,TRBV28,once,TGTGCCAGCACCCCCCCCCCAGGCACAGATACGCAGTATTTT,CASTPPPGTDTQYF
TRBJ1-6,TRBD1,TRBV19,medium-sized,TGTGCCACTGGACGGACAGGATATAATTCACCCCTCCACTTT,CATGRTGYNSPLHF
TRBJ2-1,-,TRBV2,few,TGTGCCAGCAGTGGGGCCCATGGCAATGAGCAGTTCTTC,CASSGAHGNEQFF
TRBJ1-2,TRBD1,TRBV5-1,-,TGCGCCAGCCGCTTGCACCGGGACAGGGGAGGCTCCACCTTC,CASRLHRDRGGSTF
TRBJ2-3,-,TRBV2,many,TGTGCCCGCAGTGACACAGATACGCAGTATTTT,CARSDTDTQYF
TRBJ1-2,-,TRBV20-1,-,TGCAGTGCTCAACTTCCGGGATACAACTATGGCTTCACCTTC,CSAQLPGYNYGFTF
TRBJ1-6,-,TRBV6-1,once,TGTGCCAGCAGCGGTCTGACTGGGGCTAATTCACCCCTCCACTTT,CASSGLTGANSPLHF
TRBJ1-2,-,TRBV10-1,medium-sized,TGCGCCAGCAGTGAGTCCAGGGGAGGTGGCTACACCTTC,CASSESRGGGYTF
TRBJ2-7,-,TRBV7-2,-,-,CASSPSPSILYEQYF
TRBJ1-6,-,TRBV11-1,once,TGTGCCAGCAGCCGTAGACAGGAGGCGACTAATTCACCCCTCCACTTT,CASSRRQEATNSPLHF
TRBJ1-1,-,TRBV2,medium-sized,TGTGCCAGCAGTATGGGGGGCACTGAAGCTTTCTTT,CASSMGGTEAFF
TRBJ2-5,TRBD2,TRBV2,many,TGTGCCAGCACTGCGGGGGTGGGTCGTCAAGAGACCCAGTACTTC,CASTAGVGRQETQYF
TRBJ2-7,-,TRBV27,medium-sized,TGTGCCAGCAGGGGAACTAGCTCCTACGAGCAGTACTTC,CASRGTSSYEQYF
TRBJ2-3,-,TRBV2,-,TGTGCCAGCAGCCGCATCGGGGTATTCACAGATACGCAGTATTTT,CASSRIGVFTDTQYF
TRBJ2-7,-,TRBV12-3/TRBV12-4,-,TGTGCCAGCAGTTCCTACACCTCCTACGAGCAGTACTTC,CASSSYTSYEQYF
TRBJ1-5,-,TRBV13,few,TGTGCCAGCAGCAACCGGAATCAGCCCCAGCATTTT,CASSNRNQPQHF
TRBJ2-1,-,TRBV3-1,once,TGTGCCAGCAGTCAACAAGCAGGTAATGAGCAATTCTTC,CASSQQAGNEQFF
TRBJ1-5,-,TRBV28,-,TGTGCCAGCAGCCCCCCGGACCCATATAGCAATCAGCCCCAGCATTTT,CASSPPDPYSNQPQHF
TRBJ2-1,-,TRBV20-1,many,TGCAGTGCTAGGTCAGGCTCCTACAATGAGCAGTTCTTC,CSARSGSYNEQFF
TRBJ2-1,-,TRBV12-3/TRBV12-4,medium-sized,TGTGCCACTGAGGGGGGGGGCATCAATGAGCAGTTCTTC,CATEGGGINEQFF
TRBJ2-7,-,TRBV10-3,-,TGTGCCATCAGTGAGTCACCACGCTCCTACGAGCAGTACTTC,CAISESPRSYEQYF
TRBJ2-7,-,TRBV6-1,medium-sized,TGTGCCACTCGGACGGGGAGCTCCTACGAGCAGTACTTC,CATRTGSSYEQYF
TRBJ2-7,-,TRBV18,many,TGTGCCAGCTCACCGGGTACGGACCTCTACGAGCAGTACTTC,CASSPGTDLYEQYF
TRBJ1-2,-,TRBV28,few,TGTGCCAGCAGCCCCACCGGACACCCCTATGGCTACACCTTC,CASSPTGHPYGYTF
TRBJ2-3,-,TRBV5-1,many,TGCGCCAGCAGGACAACCGGCGGTTCAGATACGCAGTATTTT,CASRTTGGSDTQYF
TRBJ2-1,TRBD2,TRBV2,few,TGTGCCAGGGGTAGCGGGACCCTCGATAGTGTAGAGCAGTTCTTC,CARGSGTLDSVEQFF
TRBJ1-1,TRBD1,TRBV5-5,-,TGTGCCAGCAGCTTGTCCGGGACAGACCTAAGGGCTTTCTTT,CASSLSGTDLRAFF
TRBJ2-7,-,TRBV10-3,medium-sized,TGTGCCATCAGTGAGAACACCAACTACGAGCAGTACTTC,CAISENTNYEQYF
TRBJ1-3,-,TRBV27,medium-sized,TGTGCCAGCAGCAGTCAGGGCCACTCTGGAAACACCATATATTTT,CASSSQGHSGNTIYF
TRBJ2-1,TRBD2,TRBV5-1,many,TGCGCCAGCAGCTCCCTGGGGCTAGCGGGAGGGGCTGAGCAGTTCTTC,CASSSLGLAGGAEQFF
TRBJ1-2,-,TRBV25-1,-,TGTGCCAGCAGCGTTCAGGTTGGGGGCTACACCTTC,CASSVQVGGYTF
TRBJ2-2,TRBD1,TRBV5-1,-,TGCGCCAGCAGCTTAGGGACAGGGGGCACCGGGGAGCTGTTTTTT,CASSLGTGGTGELFF
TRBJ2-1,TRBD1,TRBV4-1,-,TGCGCCAGCAGCCAGACAGGGGATTCCTACAATGAGCAGTTCTTC,CASSQTGDSYNEQFF
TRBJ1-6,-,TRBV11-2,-,TGTGCCAGCAGCCGAACAGAGCTCTCCTATAATTCACCCCTCCACTTT,CASSRTELSYNSPLHF
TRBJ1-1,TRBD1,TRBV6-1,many,TGTGCCAGCAGTCTTCAGGGGGGAACGGAAGCTTTCTTT,CASSLQGGTEAFF
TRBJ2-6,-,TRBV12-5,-,TGTGCTAGTGGTGGAGACGGGAGCTCTGGGGCCAACGTCCTGACTTTC,CASGGDGSSGANVLTF
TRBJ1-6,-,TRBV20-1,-,TGCAGTGCTAGAGGCGTAACAGGGAGTAATTCACCCCTCCACTTT,CSARGVTGSNSPLHF
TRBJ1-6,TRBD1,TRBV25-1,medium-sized,TGTGCCAGCAGGGGACAGGATGGATCACCCCTCCACTTT,CASRGQDGSPLHF
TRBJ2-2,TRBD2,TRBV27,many,TGTGCCAGCAGTTTATTAACTAGCGGGGGGGGTCTCCGCACCGGGGAGCTGTTTTTT,CASSLLTSGGGLRTGELFF
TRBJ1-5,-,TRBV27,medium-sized,TGTGCCAGCAGTTTCGGGGGCGGGGATCAGCCCCAGCATTTT,CASSFGGGDQPQHF